Described below is a single T cell receptor beta chain sequence and its context. As handled by the study authors: Scientists estimated how many nucleated cells there were by amplifying reference gene primers. Profiling relied on immunoSEQ multiplex PCR, and the TCRdb table lists in-frame clones only, not all of them. D and trimming come from the DNA, and the V and J calls and clone size come from that table. This sample has around 260,000 clones; approximately 85% occur once, and the top ten carry about an eighth. Losses at the gene ends were 5 bases for V and 4 bases for J; bases not matched to a gene: 8. The V gene's germline CDR1 is MNHEY and CDR2 SVGEGT. The CDR3 sequence is 16 residues long. These data belong to a study of blood T cell repertoires in COVID-19. Study-level information: COVID-19 samples from acute and convalescent phases originated in the United States, Italy and Spain.

The sequenced sample was peripheral blood. The chain uses TRBV6-2 or TRBV6-3 and TRBJ1-5; 10 nucleotides match TRBD1. The receptor was derived from a human donor in a cohort sampled during active COVID-19. The CDR3 protein is CASSPGTGVGNQPQHF. The CDR3 DNA reads as TGTGCCAGCAGTCCCGGGACAGGGGTAGGGAATCAGCCCCAGCATTTT.